These 21 T cell receptor beta chains were all obtained from the same sample, sequenced in a study of blood T cell repertoires in COVID-19 (dated by TCRdb to the early 2020s). Library prep was done by the immunoSEQ multiplex PCR assay. TCRdb stores this immuneACCESS table with in-frame sequences only. Part of the clones is absent; in the studies checked, under half of the shortfall reflects unresolved V genes, and no reason is known for the rest. This sample comprises roughly 250,000 clones, just over 90% of them detected only once. The ten top clones hold 1.5% to 2% of the sample. The specimen sequenced was PBMCs or T cells enriched from blood (not recorded which). Source of these receptors: a woman under 30 who had recovered from COVID-19.

This clone was seen a single time. The chain has TRBV2 and TRBJ1-2; tentatively, D is TRBD1 (5 bases). The CDR3 loop spans 12 amino acids. V was trimmed by 7 bases and J by 5 bases, leaving 11 bases between them. In germline, CDR1 is SNHLY, CDR2 FYNNEI. CDR3 loop: CASMGLRYGYTF. Written as DNA, the CDR3 is TGTGCCAGCATGGGGCTGAGGTATGGCTACACCTTC.

This clone was detected only once. The rearrangement links TRBV11-2 to TRBJ1-5, with no clear D. Trimming shortened V by 1 base and J by 5 bases, and 6 bases separated the two germline ends. The length of the CDR3 is 13 residues. CDR1 and CDR2 (germline): SGHAT, FQNNGV. CDR3 nucleotide sequence: TGTGCCAGCAGCTTAGCGGGGTATCAGCCCCAGCATTTT. Its protein is CASSLAGYQPQHF.

This clone was seen just once. This chain links TRBV15 with TRBJ1-1, with TRBD1 matching over 7 bases. CDR1 is LNHNV, CDR2 YYDKDF, per germline (reference sequence). The V and J ends lost 0 bases and 0 bases, in that order; junction bases with no gene match: 7. The CDR3 consists of 17 residues. CDR3 in DNA: TGTGCCACCAGCAGAGAGAGGGGGCCCCTTATGAACACTGAAGCTTTCTTT. Encoded protein: CATSRERGPLMNTEAFF.

V usage is TRBV15 and J usage is TRBJ2-1, with TRBD2 matching 11 bases. The CDR3 totals 16 residues. Germline CDR1 LNHNV, CDR2 YYDKDF (reference sequence). J lost 8 bases, V lost 2 bases, and 8 bases had no gene match. CDR3 nucleotide sequence: TGTGCCACCAGCAGACGCTTAGCGGGAGGGCCCGATGAGCAGTTCTTC. Translating it yields CATSRRLAGGPDEQFF.

The chain is built from TRBV2 and TRBJ2-3, with D uncertain. This CDR3 region has 12 residues. The V end lost 7 bases, the J end lost 6 bases, and 11 bases lay between the germline ends. CDR1 SNHLY and CDR2 FYNNEI come from the germline V gene. The CDR3 region is CASTLGGDTQYF. The CDR3 DNA follows: TGTGCCAGCACCCTAGGTGGGGATACGCAGTATTTT.

The CDR3 loop is CASSQGIRDRGYNEQFF. The CDR3 nucleotides are TGTGCCAGCAGCCAAGGAATCCGGGACAGGGGATACAATGAGCAGTTCTTC. This rearrangement joins TRBV4-2 to TRBJ2-1, with 10 nucleotides matching TRBD1. Germline CDR1 reads LGHNA; CDR2 reads YNFKEQ. This CDR3 comprises 17 residues. V lost 1 base, J lost 4 bases, and 7 bases stayed unmatched.

V usage is TRBV4-2 and J usage is TRBJ2-4; TRBD2 agrees at 9 bases. The CDR3 contains 14 residues. Per germline, CDR1 LGHNA and CDR2 YNFKEQ. Trimming removed 1 base from V and 11 bases from J; junction bases left unmatched: 6. The CDR3 spells CASSQGLADYLQYF. CDR3 sequence (DNA): TGTGCCAGCAGCCAAGGACTAGCGGATTACCTTCAGTACTTC.

This chain uses TRBV9 with TRBJ2-3; D is uncertain. The CDR3 is made up of 15 amino acids. Germline CDR1 reads SGDLS; CDR2 reads YYNGEE. Trimming removed 0 bases from V and 5 bases from J, with 13 bases in between. The CDR3 is CASSVDMSGLDTQYF. As DNA, the CDR3 is TGTGCCAGCAGCGTAGATATGTCAGGCTTAGATACGCAGTATTTT.

The chain links TRBV6-1 to TRBJ2-1; 11 bases map to TRBD2. The CDR3 runs 15 residues. Per the germline V gene, CDR1 is MNHNS and CDR2 is SASEGT. The ends lost 2 bases at V and 9 bases at J; junction bases unmatched: 6. For the CDR3, the DNA is TGTGCCAGCAGTGAACCCACTAGCGGGAGTGTTGAGCAGTTCTTC. Its translation: CASSEPTSGSVEQFF.

The V and J genes are TRBV7-8 and TRBJ2-7; 8 positions agree with TRBD2. Germline trimming cut 4 bases from V and 0 bases from J; bases unmatched to any gene: 8. Germline V lookup: CDR1 SGHVS, CDR2 FQNEAQ. The CDR3 loop spans 16 amino acids. The CDR3 reads CASSSGGRGSSYEQYF. The DNA of the CDR3 is TGTGCCAGCAGCTCGGGGGGGCGGGGCAGCTCCTACGAGCAGTACTTC.

This clone came up once. The V and J genes are TRBV19 and TRBJ2-1; TRBD2 matches at 16 bases. Trimming took 3 bases from V and 9 from J; bases not matched to a gene: 11. The CDR3 is 18 amino acids. In germline, CDR1 is LNHDA, CDR2 SQIVND (reference sequence). The CDR3 region is CASSILLTGTSGGAEQFF. The CDR3 DNA reads TGTGCCAGTAGTATCTTATTAACCGGGACTAGCGGGGGGGCTGAGCAGTTCTTC. Supplemented by reference TRBV19 and TRBJ2-1, the full variable domain reads DGGITQSPKYLFRKEGQNVTLSCEQNLNHDAMYWYRQDPGQGLRLIYYSQIVNDFQKGDIAEGYSVSREKKESFPLTVTSAQKNPTAFYLCASSILLTGTSGGAEQFFGPGTRLTVL.

The rearrangement links TRBV28 to TRBJ1-2; D is perhaps TRBD1 (5 bases). Trimming stripped 9 bases from V and 4 bases from J, with 15 bases between. The CDR3 is 13 residues long. The germline V gene encodes CDR1 MDHEN and CDR2 SYDVKM. The CDR3 loop reads CARLWRRAYGYTF. CDR3 nucleotides: TGTGCCAGACTTTGGCGCAGGGCCTATGGCTACACCTTC.

The rearrangement uses TRBV5-1 and TRBJ1-2; D is perhaps TRBD1 (5 bases). Trimming shortened V by 4 bases and J by 6 bases, and 10 bases separated the two germline ends. The CDR3 totals 12 residues. Germline lookup yields CDR1 SGHRS and CDR2 YFSETQ. CDR3 sequence: CASSLGEDGYTF. DNA of the CDR3: TGCGCCAGCAGCCTGGGGGAGGATGGCTACACCTTC.

The gene calls are TRBV19 and TRBJ1-3, with 9 bases that match TRBD1. Germline loops: CDR1 LNHDA, CDR2 SQIVND (reference sequence). This CDR3 has 16 amino acids. The J segment lost 3 bases and the V segment lost 5 bases, leaving 8 bases of the junction unmatched. CDR3 sequence (DNA): TGTGCCAGTAGTCCCCTACAGGGGGCGGGTGGAAACACCATATATTTT. As protein: CASSPLQGAGGNTIYF. The full variable domain, in which reference TRBV19 and TRBJ1-3 provide the parts outside the CDR3, is DGGITQSPKYLFRKEGQNVTLSCEQNLNHDAMYWYRQDPGQGLRLIYYSQIVNDFQKGDIAEGYSVSREKKESFPLTVTSAQKNPTAFYLCASSPLQGAGGNTIYFGEGSWLTVV.

The chain joins TRBV12-3 or TRBV12-4 to TRBJ2-7; D uncertain. The CDR3 is made up of 13 amino acids. Deletions cut 3 bases from V and 3 bases from J, with 9 bases between. CDR3 in DNA: TGTGCCAGCAGTTTTACCAGTAACTACGAGCAGTACTTC. Its protein product is CASSFTSNYEQYF.

The chain couples TRBV2 to TRBJ1-5, with D hard to call. The V end was cut by 2 bases, the J end by 7 bases, with 6 bases between. The CDR3 loop spans 12 amino acids. Germline CDR1 is SNHLY and CDR2 is FYNNEI. Here the CDR3 reads CASSESRQPQHF. CDR3 DNA: TGTGCCAGCAGTGAATCCCGGCAGCCCCAGCATTTT. The full variable domain, completed using reference TRBV2 and TRBJ1-5, is EPEVTQTPSHQVTQMGQEVILRCVPISNHLYFYWYRQILGQKVEFLVSFYNNEISEKSEIFDDQFSVERPDGSNFTLKIRSTKLEDSAMYFCASSESRQPQHFGDGTRLSIL.

This clone showed up just once. V and J are TRBV11-1 and TRBJ2-3; TRBD2 is a possible D gene (6 bases). The germline V gene has CDR1 SGHAT and CDR2 FQDESV (reference sequence). There are 15 residues in the CDR3. With 7 bases removed from V and 1 base from J, the gap between germline ends came to 15 bases. CDR3 in DNA: TGTGCCAGCACGCAAACTAGCTACCGCACAGATACGCAGTATTTT. It specifies CASTQTSYRTDTQYF.

This clone was observed a single time. This sequence joins TRBV5-4 and TRBJ1-1; 8 nucleotides agree with TRBD1. Per the germline V gene, CDR1 is SGHNT and CDR2 is YYREEE (reference sequence). CDR3 length: 13 amino acids. Trimming at V came to 3 bases and at J to 4 bases, leaving 2 bases not matched to a gene. The CDR3 region has the DNA TGTGCCAGCAGCTCGGGGACAGGCACTGAAGCTTTCTTT. This gives the protein CASSSGTGTEAFF.

The chain couples TRBV5-1 to TRBJ1-2, with D possibly being TRBD1 (6 bases). Germline CDR1 reads SGHRS; CDR2 reads YFSETQ. CDR3 size: 15 residues. Trimming left V 7 bases short and J 0 bases short, with 16 bases between. In nucleotides, the CDR3 is TGCGCCAGCGCCCCAGGGGACCGAGCTAACTATGGCTACACCTTC. Translated, it gives CASAPGDRANYGYTF.

The gene calls are TRBV14 and TRBJ2-2; 7 bases align to TRBD2. Germline V CDR1 and CDR2: SGHDN, FVKESK. The CDR3 has 19 residues. The trim removed 2 bases at V and 0 bases at J, leaving 12 bases unmatched. CDR3 nucleotides: TGTGCCAGCAGCCAATCTGCAGTAGGGAGCGGGGCGAACACCGGGGAGCTGTTTTTT. Its protein product is CASSQSAVGSGANTGELFF.

This chain uses TRBV9 with TRBJ1-5, with a tentative D call TRBD1 (6 bases). Trimming pared 0 bases from V and 5 bases from J, leaving 12 bases between. This CDR3 is 15 amino acids long. Germline V lookup: CDR1 SGDLS, CDR2 YYNGEE. CDR3: CASSVGDTVHQPQHF. CDR3 in DNA: TGTGCCAGCAGCGTAGGGGACACCGTCCATCAGCCCCAGCATTTT. Based on the CDR3 plus reference TRBV9 and TRBJ1-5, the full variable domain is DSGVTQTPKHLITATGQRVTLRCSPRSGDLSVYWYQQSLDQGLQFLIQYYNGEERAKGNILERFSAQQFPDLHSELNLSSLELGDSALYFCASSVGDTVHQPQHFGDGTRLSIL.